This T cell receptor beta chain was identified in a study of T cell changes during pregnancy in multiple sclerosis. Profiled with immunoSEQ multiplex PCR; TCRdb holds only in-frame clones, not every one. The table lists roughly 40,000 clones, approximately 92% of them singletons, with 13% in the top ten. The TCR was taken from a female donor with multiple sclerosis, enrolled in a pregnancy study. Material: CD8+ T cells from peripheral blood mononuclear cells, obtained in the first trimester of pregnancy.

The DNA of the CDR3 is TGTGCCAGCAGCCTCTCAGTCTACGAGCAGTACTTC. It specifies CASSLSVYEQYF. The chain uses TRBV14 and TRBJ2-7; D unresolved. The ends were cut back, 4 bases at V and 3 bases at J, with 7 bases in the middle. The CDR3 contains 12 residues. From germline, CDR1 is SGHDN and CDR2 FVKESK.